These 8 T cell receptor beta chains were all obtained from the same sample, sequenced in a study of post-analysis software for immune sequencing data. For these receptors, no antigen is known. Study observations and caveats: Relative to controls, patients had 4 or 5 TRBV segments at higher frequency, with TRBV5-6, TRBV5-1 and TRBV20-1 among these.

Unique molecular identifiers tagged the TCR beta cDNA libraries. TCRdb re-called the PCR reads with MiXCR, one entry per CDR3 protein. Of hundreds of thousands of distinct CDR3 sequences listed, 59% are singletons. Sequenced sample: blood. All receptors come from a girl aged 2 to 10 with multiple sclerosis.

As concerns this clonotype: The junction differs from germline at one of its ends, possibly a read error. This sequence joins TRBV20-1 and TRBJ1-1, with TRBD1 matching over 8 bases. The V gene's germline CDR1 is DFQATT and CDR2 SNEGSKA (reference sequence). The CDR3 runs 15 residues. CDR3 loop: CSARVPQGANAEAFF. Written as DNA, the CDR3 is TGCAGTGCTAGGGTACCGCAGGGGGCGAACGCTGAAGCTTTCTTT.

The DNA for the CDR3 is TGTGCCAGCAGCGCTTTAAGCGGGCGGACTCAAGAGACCCAGTACTTC. Its translation: CASSALSGRTQETQYF. The rearrangement uses TRBV7-2 and TRBJ2-5; perhaps TRBD2 as D (6 bases). The CDR3 has 16 residues. Germline CDR1 is SGHTA and CDR2 is FQGNSA. With 5 bases removed from V and 2 bases from J, the gap between germline ends came to 18 bases.

J is TRBJ2-5 and V is TRBV5-1, with 7 bases matching TRBD1. The closer fit of TRBJ2-7 to the DNA end suggests the J call may be wrong. This CDR3 spans 12 amino acids. Germline CDR1 reads SGHRS; CDR2 reads YFSETQ. The CDR3: CASSIPGGEQYF. The CDR3, as DNA: TGCGCCAGCAGCATCCCAGGGGGCGAGCAGTACTTC.

The gene calls are TRBV3-1 and TRBJ2-3; weak D call: TRBD2 (6 bases). This CDR3 spans 18 amino acids. Germline V gene sequence: CDR1 LGHDT, CDR2 YNNKEL (reference sequence). V lost 1 base, J lost 0 bases, and 17 bases lay in between. DNA of the CDR3: TGTGCCAGCAGCCAAGGCGTGGGAGGTTTCCTCAGCACAGATACGCAGTATTTT. Protein sequence: CASSQGVGGFLSTDTQYF.

The table lists this clonotype with a few counts. CDR3 nucleotide sequence: TGCAGTGCTAGAGTTGGGACAGGGAGCACAGATACGCAGTATTTT. Translated, it gives CSARVGTGSTDTQYF. V gene TRBV20-1 combines with J gene TRBJ2-3, with 9 bases aligning to TRBD1. CDR1 and CDR2 (germline): DFQATT, SNEGSKA (reference sequence). V shed 1 base and J 0 bases; nucleotides not matched to a gene: 2. This CDR3 is 15 amino acids long.

This rearrangement joins TRBV12-3 or TRBV12-4 to TRBJ1-2, with 12 bases fitting TRBD1. The CDR3 length is 17 residues. Losses at the gene ends were 1 base for V and 8 bases for J; bases not matched to a gene: 11. The CDR3 loop is CASSLVAIGTGGAGYTF. DNA of the CDR3: TGTGCCAGCAGTTTAGTAGCAATCGGGACAGGGGGCGCGGGCTACACCTTC.

This clonotype came up a few times. This chain uses TRBV4-1 with TRBJ1-2; no clear D gene. The CDR3 is 15 residues long. Deletions cut 0 bases from V and 4 bases from J, with 12 bases between. The V gene's germline CDR1 is MGHRA and CDR2 YSYEKL. The CDR3 region has the DNA TGCGCCAGCAGCCAAGAGCCAGGATTGGTCTATGGCTACACCTTC. Translating it yields CASSQEPGLVYGYTF.

The CDR3 sequence: CSARPGQGSNQPQHF. The CDR3 nucleotides read TGCAGTGCTAGACCGGGACAGGGGAGCAATCAGCCCCAGCATTTT. The chain employs TRBV20-1 and TRBJ1-5; 10 nucleotides line up with TRBD1. The CDR3 contains 15 residues. The ends lost 2 bases at V and 1 base at J; junction bases unmatched: 2. Germline V gene sequence: CDR1 DFQATT, CDR2 SNEGSKA (reference sequence).